This TCR beta chain was sequenced in a study of cytomegalovirus exposure and HLA in healthy donors. Researchers ran the PCR with 60 Vbeta and 13 Jbeta primers. Method: immunoSEQ multiplex PCR; TCRdb's copy keeps in-frame clones and lacks some. Among some 190,000 clones listed, around 81% were seen once. Points from the study as a whole: Per a later analysis, about 15,000 TCR beta sequences showed association with HLA alleles at 0.05 false discovery rate. The authors later linked a missense DCLRE1C variant to TCR beta V- and J-gene trimming. Highest at DRB1 and lowest at HLA-C, TCR association rates differed among HLA loci in a later analysis.

As concerns this clone: Its antigen is still unknown.

The CDR3 runs to 14 residues. Germline CDR1 is SGDLS and CDR2 is YYNGEE. The V gene lost 0 bases and the J gene lost 7 bases, with 10 bases spanning the gap. The rearrangement joins TRBV9 to TRBJ1-4; no clear D. This sequence was found in a man between 18 and 35 years old in good health and CMV-seronegative. The sequenced sample consisted of PBMCs. CDR3 sequence (DNA): TGTGCCAGCAGCGTAGGCATTTCCGGTGAAAAACTGTTTTTT. Residues: CASSVGISGEKLFF. Full variable domain (missing parts from reference TRBV9 and TRBJ1-4): DSGVTQTPKHLITATGQRVTLRCSPRSGDLSVYWYQQSLDQGLQFLIQYYNGEERAKGNILERFSAQQFPDLHSELNLSSLELGDSALYFCASSVGISGEKLFFGSGTQLSVL.